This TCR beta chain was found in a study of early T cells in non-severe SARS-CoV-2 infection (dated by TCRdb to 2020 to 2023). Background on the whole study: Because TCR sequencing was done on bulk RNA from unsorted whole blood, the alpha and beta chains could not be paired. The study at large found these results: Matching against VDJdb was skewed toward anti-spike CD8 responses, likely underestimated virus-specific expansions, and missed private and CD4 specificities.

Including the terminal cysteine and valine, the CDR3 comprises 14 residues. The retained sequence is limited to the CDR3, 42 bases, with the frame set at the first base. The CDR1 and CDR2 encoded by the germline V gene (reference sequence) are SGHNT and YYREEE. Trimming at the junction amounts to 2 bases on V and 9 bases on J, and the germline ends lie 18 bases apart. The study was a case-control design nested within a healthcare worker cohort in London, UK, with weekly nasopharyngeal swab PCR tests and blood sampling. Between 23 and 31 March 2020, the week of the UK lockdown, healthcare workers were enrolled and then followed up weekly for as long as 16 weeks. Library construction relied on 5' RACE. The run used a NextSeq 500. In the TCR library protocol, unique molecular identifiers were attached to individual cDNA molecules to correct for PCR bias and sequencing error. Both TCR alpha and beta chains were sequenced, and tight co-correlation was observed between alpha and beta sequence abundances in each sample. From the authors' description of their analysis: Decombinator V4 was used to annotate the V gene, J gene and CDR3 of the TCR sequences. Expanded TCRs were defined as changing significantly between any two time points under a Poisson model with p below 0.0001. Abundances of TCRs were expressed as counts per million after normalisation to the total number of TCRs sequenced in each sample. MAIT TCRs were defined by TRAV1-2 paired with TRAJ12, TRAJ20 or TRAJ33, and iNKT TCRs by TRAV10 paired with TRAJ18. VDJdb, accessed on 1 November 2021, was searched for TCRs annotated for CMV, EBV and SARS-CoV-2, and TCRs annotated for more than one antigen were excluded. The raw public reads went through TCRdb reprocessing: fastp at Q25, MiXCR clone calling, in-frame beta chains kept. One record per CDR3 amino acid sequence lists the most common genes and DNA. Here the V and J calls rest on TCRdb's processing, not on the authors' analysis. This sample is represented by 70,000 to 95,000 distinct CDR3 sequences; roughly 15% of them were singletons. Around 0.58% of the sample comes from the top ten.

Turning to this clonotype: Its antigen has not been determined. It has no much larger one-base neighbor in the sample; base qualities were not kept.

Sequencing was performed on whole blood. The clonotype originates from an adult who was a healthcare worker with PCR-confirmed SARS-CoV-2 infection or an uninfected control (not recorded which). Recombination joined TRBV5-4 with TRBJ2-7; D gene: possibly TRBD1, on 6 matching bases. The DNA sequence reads TGTGCCAGCAGCTTCCAGGGGACCAGTACGATGCAGTACGTC. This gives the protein CASSFQGTSTMQYV.